The 2 T cell receptor beta chains in this list originate from one sample, sequenced in a study of spatial heterogeneity in lung cancer. As to time point: sample taken at primary tumor resection. Without sorting, whole RNA was sequenced from tumor, nontumor lung or frozen PBMC. One entry per CDR3 protein results from TCRdb running MiXCR on the 5' RACE reads. The table has about 21,000 distinct CDR3 sequences, 3.5% to 5% seen once. This specimen consisted of PBMCs, obtained at surgery. The receptors stem from a male donor with early-stage non-small cell lung cancer.

At least ten counts were recorded for this clonotype. The chain has TRBV5-1 and TRBJ2-7; D not certain. V lost 1 base to trimming and J lost 3 bases, with 8 bases between them. The CDR3 sequence is 13 residues long. Germline CDR1 reads SGHRS; CDR2 reads YFSETQ. CDR3 coding DNA: TGCGCCAGCAGCTTGCTGGCGAACTACGAGCAGTACTTC. Its protein product is CASSLLANYEQYF.

The rearrangement joins TRBV7-8 to TRBJ1-5, with D uncertain. There are 16 residues in the CDR3. Deletions cut 1 base from V and 2 bases from J, with 12 bases between. The germline V gene has CDR1 SGHVS and CDR2 FQNEAQ. Here the CDR3 DNA reads TGTGCCAGCAGCTTAGTGGTGGGTACAGGCAATCAGCCCCAGCATTTT. Translating it yields CASSLVVGTGNQPQHF.